These 2 T cell receptor beta chains share one sample of origin, sequenced in a study of CD8 T cells in Susac syndrome. The RNA, roughly 0.45 to 1 ug, was put through reverse transcription using random hexamers. MiXCR, applied by TCRdb to the immunoSEQ multiplex PCR reads, yields one record per CDR3 protein. The sample includes 160,000 or so distinct CDR3 sequences, about 90% seen only once; the top ten take 0.08%. The sequencing sample was made of CD4+ T cells from PBMCs. The receptors stem from a human donor in good health.

This chain connects TRBV27 to TRBJ2-5; weak D call: TRBD2 (5 bases). Germline V gene sequence: CDR1 MNHEY, CDR2 SMNVEV (reference sequence). Trimming pared 10 bases from V and 2 bases from J, leaving 14 bases between. The CDR3 has 13 amino acids. The CDR3 here is CATGPGIQETQYF. For the CDR3, the DNA is TGTGCCACCGGGCCGGGAATACAAGAGACCCAGTACTTC.

The V call is TRBV4-1, the J call TRBJ2-7; a possible D gene is TRBD1 (5 bases). CDR1 is MGHRA, CDR2 YSYEKL, per germline. V lost 0 bases, J lost 5 bases, and 17 bases lay in between. The CDR3 consists of 16 residues. The CDR3 is CASSQEKRTWGNEQYF. The CDR3 DNA is TGCGCCAGCAGCCAAGAAAAAAGGACCTGGGGCAACGAGCAGTACTTC.